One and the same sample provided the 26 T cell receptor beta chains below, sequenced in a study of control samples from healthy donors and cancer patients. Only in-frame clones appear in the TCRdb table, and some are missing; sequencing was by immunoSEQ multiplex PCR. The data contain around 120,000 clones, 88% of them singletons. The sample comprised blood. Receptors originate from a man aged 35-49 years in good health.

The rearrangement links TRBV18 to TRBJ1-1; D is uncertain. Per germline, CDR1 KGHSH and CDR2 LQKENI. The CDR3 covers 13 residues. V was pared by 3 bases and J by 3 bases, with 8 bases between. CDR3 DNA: TGTGCCAGCTCACCCTCCAGTTACACTGAAGCTTTCTTT. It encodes CASSPSSYTEAFF.

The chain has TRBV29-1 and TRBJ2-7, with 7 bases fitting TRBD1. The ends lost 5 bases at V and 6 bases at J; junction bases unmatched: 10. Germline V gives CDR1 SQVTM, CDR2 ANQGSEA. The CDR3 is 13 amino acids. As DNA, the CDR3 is TGCAGCGTTACATTAACAGGGGTTGGCGAGCAGTACTTC. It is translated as CSVTLTGVGEQYF.

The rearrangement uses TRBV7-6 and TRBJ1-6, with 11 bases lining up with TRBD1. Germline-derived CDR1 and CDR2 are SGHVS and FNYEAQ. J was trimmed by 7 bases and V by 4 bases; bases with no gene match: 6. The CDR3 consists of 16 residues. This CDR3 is CASSYADRGRNSPLHF. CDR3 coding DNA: TGTGCCAGCAGCTATGCGGACAGGGGGCGAAATTCACCCCTCCACTTT.

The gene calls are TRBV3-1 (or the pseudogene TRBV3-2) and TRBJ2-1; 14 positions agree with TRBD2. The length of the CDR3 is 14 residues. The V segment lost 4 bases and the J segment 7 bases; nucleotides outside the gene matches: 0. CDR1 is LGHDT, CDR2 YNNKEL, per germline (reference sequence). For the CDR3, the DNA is TGTGCCAGCAGCCGGACTAGCGGGGGGAATGAGCAGTTCTTC. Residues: CASSRTSGGNEQFF.

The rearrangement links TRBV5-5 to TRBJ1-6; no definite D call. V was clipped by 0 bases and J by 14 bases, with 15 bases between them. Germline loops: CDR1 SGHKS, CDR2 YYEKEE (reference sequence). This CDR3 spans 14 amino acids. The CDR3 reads CASSLEGQVLALHF. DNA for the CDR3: TGTGCCAGCAGCTTGGAAGGGCAGGTGTTGGCCCTCCACTTT.

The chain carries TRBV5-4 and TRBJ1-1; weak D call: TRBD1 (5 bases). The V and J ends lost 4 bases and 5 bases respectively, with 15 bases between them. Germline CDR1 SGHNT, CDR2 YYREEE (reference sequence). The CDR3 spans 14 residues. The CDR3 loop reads CASSREGVGTEAFF. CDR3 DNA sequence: TGTGCCAGCAGCAGAGAAGGGGTCGGGACTGAAGCTTTCTTT.

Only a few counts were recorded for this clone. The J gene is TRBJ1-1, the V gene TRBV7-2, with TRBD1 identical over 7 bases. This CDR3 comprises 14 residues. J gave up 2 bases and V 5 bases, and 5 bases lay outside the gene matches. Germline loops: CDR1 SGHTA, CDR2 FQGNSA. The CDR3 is CASSVRQGNTEAFF. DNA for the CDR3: TGTGCCAGCAGCGTAAGACAGGGCAACACTGAAGCTTTCTTT.

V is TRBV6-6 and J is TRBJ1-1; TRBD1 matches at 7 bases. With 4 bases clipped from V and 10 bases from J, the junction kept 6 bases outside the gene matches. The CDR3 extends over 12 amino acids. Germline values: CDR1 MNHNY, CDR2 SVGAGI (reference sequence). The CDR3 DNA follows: TGTGCCAGCAGTTCCGAGACAGGGACAGCTTTCTTT. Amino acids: CASSSETGTAFF.

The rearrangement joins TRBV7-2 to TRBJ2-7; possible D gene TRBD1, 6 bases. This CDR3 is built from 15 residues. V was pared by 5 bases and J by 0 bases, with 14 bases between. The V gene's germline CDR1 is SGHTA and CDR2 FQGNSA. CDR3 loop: CASSTYDRSSYEQYF. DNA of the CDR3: TGTGCCAGCAGCACCTACGACAGGAGCTCCTACGAGCAGTACTTC.

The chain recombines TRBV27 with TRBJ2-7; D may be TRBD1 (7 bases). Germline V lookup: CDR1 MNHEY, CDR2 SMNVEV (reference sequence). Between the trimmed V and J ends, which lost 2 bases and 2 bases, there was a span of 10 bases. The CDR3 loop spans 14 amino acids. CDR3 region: CASSLQGGPYEQYF. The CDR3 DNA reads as TGTGCCAGCAGTTTACAGGGGGGTCCCTACGAGCAGTACTTC.

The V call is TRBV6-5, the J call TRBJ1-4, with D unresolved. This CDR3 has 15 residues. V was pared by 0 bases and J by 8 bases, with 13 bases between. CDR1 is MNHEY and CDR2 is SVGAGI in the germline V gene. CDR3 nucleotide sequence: TGTGCCAGCAGTTACTCGATGGGGTCTGGAGAAAAACTGTTTTTT. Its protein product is CASSYSMGSGEKLFF.

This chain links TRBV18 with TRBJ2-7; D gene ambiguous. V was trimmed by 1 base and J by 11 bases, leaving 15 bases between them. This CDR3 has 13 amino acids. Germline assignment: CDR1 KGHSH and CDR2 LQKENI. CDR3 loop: CASSPRGTATEYF. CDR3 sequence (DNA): TGTGCCAGCTCACCACGTGGCACTGCTACGGAGTACTTC.

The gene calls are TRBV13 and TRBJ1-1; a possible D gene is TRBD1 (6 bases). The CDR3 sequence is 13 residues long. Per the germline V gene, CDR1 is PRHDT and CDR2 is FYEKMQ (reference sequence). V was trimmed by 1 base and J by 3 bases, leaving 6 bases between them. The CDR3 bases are TGTGCCAGCAGCTTAGACAGGGACACTGAAGCTTTCTTT. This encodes CASSLDRDTEAFF.

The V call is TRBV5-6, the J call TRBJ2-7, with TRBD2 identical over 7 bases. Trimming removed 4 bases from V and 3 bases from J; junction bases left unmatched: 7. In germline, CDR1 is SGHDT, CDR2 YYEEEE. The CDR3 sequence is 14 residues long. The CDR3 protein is CASSPGGFNYEQYF. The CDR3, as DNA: TGTGCCAGCAGCCCCGGGGGGTTCAACTACGAGCAGTACTTC.

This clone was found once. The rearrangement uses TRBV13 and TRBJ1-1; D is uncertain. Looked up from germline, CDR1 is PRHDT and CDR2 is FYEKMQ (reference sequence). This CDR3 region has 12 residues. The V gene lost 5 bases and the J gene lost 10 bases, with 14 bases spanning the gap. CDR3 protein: CASSQTDPGAFF. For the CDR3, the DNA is TGTGCCAGCAGCCAAACGGACCCGGGAGCTTTCTTT.

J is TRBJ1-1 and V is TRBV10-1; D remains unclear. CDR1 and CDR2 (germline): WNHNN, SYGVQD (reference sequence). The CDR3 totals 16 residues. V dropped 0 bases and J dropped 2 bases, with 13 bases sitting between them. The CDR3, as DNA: TGCGCCAGCAGTGAGTCAGGAGAGCTAATAAACACTGAAGCTTTCTTT. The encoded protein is CASSESGELINTEAFF.

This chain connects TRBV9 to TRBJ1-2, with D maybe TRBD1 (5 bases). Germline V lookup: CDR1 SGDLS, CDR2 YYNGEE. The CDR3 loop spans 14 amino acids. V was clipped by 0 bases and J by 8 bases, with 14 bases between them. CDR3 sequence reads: CASSVVGTGSGYTF. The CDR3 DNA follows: TGTGCCAGCAGCGTAGTGGGGACGGGTAGCGGCTACACCTTC.

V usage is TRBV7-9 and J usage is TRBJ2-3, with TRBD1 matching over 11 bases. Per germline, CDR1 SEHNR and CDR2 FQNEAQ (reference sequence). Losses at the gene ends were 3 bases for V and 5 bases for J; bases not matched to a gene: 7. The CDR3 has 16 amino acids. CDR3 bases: TGTGCCAGCAGCTTGGGGGGACAGGGGGTTAAAGATACGCAGTATTTT. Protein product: CASSLGGQGVKDTQYF.

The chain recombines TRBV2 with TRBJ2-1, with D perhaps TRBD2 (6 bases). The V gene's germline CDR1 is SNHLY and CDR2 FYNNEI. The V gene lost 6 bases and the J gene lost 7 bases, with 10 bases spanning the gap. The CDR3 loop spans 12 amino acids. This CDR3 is CASRRDSNEQFF. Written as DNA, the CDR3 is TGTGCCAGCAGGCGGGATTCGAATGAGCAGTTCTTC.

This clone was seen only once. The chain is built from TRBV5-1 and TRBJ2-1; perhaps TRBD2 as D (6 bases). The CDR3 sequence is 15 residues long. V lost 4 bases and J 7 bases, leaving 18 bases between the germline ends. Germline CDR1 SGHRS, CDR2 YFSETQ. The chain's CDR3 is CASSIDTGGANEQFF. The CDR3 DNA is TGCGCCAGCAGCATCGACACCGGAGGGGCAAATGAGCAGTTCTTC. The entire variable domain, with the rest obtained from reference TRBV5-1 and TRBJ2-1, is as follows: KAGVTQTPRYLIKTRGQQVTLSCSPISGHRSVSWYQQTPGQGLQFLFEYFSETQRNKGNFPGRFSGRQFSNSRSEMNVSTLELGDSALYLCASSIDTGGANEQFFGPGTRLTVL.

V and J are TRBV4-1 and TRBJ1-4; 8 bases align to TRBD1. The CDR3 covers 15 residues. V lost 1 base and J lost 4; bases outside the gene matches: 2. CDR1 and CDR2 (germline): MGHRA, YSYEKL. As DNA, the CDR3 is TGCGCCAGCAGCCAAGGGACAGGGCATAATGAAAAACTGTTTTTT. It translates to CASSQGTGHNEKLFF.

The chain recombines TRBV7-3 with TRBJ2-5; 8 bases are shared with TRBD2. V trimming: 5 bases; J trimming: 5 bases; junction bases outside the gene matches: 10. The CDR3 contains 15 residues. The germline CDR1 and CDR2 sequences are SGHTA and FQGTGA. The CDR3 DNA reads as TGTGCCAGCAGCCCCTTAACGGGGGGGCTTGAGACCCAGTACTTC. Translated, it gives CASSPLTGGLETQYF.

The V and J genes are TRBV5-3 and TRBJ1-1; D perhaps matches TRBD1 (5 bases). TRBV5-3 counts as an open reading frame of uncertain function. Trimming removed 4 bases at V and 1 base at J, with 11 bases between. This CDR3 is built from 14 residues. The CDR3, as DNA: TGTGCCAGAAGCCTAGAGGGGAAGAACACTGAAGCTTTCTTT. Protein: CARSLEGKNTEAFF.

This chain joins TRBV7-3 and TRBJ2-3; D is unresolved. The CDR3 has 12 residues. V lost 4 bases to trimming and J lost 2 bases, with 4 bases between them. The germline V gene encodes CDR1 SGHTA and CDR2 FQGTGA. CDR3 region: CASSSYTDTQYF. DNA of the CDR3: TGTGCCAGCAGCTCTTACACAGATACGCAGTATTTT. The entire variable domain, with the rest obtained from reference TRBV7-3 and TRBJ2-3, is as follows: GAGVSQTPSNKVTEKGKYVELRCDPISGHTALYWYRQSLGQGPEFLIYFQGTGAADDSGLPNDRFFAVRPEGSVSTLKIQRTERGDSAVYLCASSSYTDTQYFGPGTRLTVL.

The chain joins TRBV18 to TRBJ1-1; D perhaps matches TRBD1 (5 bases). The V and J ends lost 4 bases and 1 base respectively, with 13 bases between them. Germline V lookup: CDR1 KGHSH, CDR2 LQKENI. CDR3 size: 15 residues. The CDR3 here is CASSQEGIRNTEAFF. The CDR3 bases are TGTGCCAGCTCACAAGAGGGGATCCGGAACACTGAAGCTTTCTTT.

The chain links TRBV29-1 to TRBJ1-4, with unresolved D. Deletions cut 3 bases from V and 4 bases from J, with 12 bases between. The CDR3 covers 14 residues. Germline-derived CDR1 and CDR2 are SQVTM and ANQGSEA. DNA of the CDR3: TGCAGCGTTGACCGCACGGCCTATAATGAAAAACTGTTTTTT. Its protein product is CSVDRTAYNEKLFF.